Listed below are T cell receptor beta chains from one sample, sequenced in a study of OX40 agonist ivuxolimab in advanced cancers. The protocol was immunoSEQ multiplex PCR, while the TCRdb copy is restricted to in-frame clones and leaves out a portion. The data show 85,000 to 120,000 clones, about nine tenths seen once. The specimen was CD4+ or CD8+ T cells sorted from blood, collected in a trial of the OX40 agonist ivuxolimab. The receptor set was obtained from an adult with an advanced solid tumor such as melanoma, head and neck, liver or kidney cancer. Each CDR3 is given with its conserved first and last residue.

v_call: TRBV2
j_call: TRBJ1-6
cdr3_length: 16
cdr3_aa: CASSELRDRRNSPLHF

v_call: TRBV4-3
j_call: TRBJ1-2
cdr3_length: 18
cdr3_aa: CASSQIGGGTAQTYGYTF

v_call: TRBV18
j_call: TRBJ2-1
cdr3_length: 12
cdr3_aa: CASSSGANEQFF

v_call: TRBV21-1
j_call: TRBJ2-1
cdr3_length: 12
cdr3_aa: CASSSGRNEQFF

v_call: TRBV5-1
j_call: TRBJ2-7
cdr3_length: 16
cdr3_aa: CASSLRAAASSYEQYF

v_call: TRBV7-9
j_call: TRBJ2-7
cdr3_length: 14
cdr3_aa: CASSLRTETYEQYF

v_call: TRBV27
j_call: TRBJ2-7
cdr3_length: 11
cdr3_aa: CASTDRYEQYF

v_call: TRBV7-9
j_call: TRBJ2-7
cdr3_length: 13
cdr3_aa: CASSLNLNYEQYF

v_call: TRBV18
j_call: TRBJ2-3
cdr3_length: 15
cdr3_aa: CASSPRRGGPDTQYF

v_call: TRBV27
j_call: TRBJ2-1
cdr3_length: 17
cdr3_aa: CASSLVDRSRSYNEQFF

v_call: TRBV16
j_call: TRBJ2-3
cdr3_length: 12
cdr3_aa: CASSPRTSQEYF

v_call: TRBV5-6
j_call: TRBJ1-2
cdr3_length: 13
cdr3_aa: CASSSQGTYGYTF

v_call: TRBV4-2
j_call: TRBJ2-3
cdr3_length: 17
cdr3_aa: CASSQGSSGGAADTQYF

v_call: TRBV6-5
j_call: TRBJ2-1
cdr3_length: 14
cdr3_aa: CASSPRDRYNEQFF

v_call: TRBV7-2
j_call: TRBJ2-7
cdr3_length: 15
cdr3_aa: CASSLGAHATYEQYF

v_call: TRBV11-2
j_call: TRBJ1-2
cdr3_length: 12
cdr3_aa: CASSPQGNGYTF

v_call: TRBV5-1
j_call: TRBJ1-4
cdr3_length: 14
cdr3_aa: CASSVGQANEKLFF

v_call: TRBV18
j_call: TRBJ1-2
cdr3_length: 16
cdr3_aa: CASSPIPGTENYGYTF

v_call: TRBV28
j_call: TRBJ2-5
cdr3_length: 14
cdr3_aa: CASSITHPRETQYF

v_call: TRBV7-9
j_call: TRBJ2-5
cdr3_length: 13
cdr3_aa: CASSLIEQETQYF

v_call: TRBV10-3
j_call: TRBJ1-1
cdr3_length: 13
cdr3_aa: CAISESPGTEAFF

v_call: TRBV28
j_call: TRBJ2-5
cdr3_length: 13
cdr3_aa: CASSFWDQETQYF

v_call: TRBV2
j_call: TRBJ2-7
cdr3_length: 13
cdr3_aa: CASSEAVVGPLYF

v_call: TRBV28
j_call: TRBJ2-3
cdr3_length: 13
cdr3_aa: CASSLPGTDTQYF

v_call: TRBV30
j_call: TRBJ1-2
cdr3_length: 12
cdr3_aa: CAWRPLRGGYTF

v_call: TRBV11-2
j_call: TRBJ1-4
cdr3_length: 14
cdr3_aa: CASSSTGGGEKLFF